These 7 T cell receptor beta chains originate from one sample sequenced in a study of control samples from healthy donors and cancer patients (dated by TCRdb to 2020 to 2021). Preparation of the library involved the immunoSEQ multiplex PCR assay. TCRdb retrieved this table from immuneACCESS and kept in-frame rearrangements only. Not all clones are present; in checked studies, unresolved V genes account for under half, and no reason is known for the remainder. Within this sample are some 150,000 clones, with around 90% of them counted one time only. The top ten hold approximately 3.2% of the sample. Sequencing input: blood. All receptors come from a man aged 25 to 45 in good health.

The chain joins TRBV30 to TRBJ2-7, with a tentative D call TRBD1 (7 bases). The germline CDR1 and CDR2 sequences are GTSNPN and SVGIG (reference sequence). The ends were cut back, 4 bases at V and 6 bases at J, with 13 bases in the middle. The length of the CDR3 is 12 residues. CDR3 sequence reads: CAWTGGGVEQYF. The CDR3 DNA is TGTGCCTGGACAGGAGGGGGCGTCGAGCAGTACTTC.

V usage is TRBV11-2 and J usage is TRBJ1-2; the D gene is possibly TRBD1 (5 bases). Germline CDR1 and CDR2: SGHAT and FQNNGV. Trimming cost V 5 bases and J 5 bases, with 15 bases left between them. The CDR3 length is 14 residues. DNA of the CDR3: TGTGCCAGCAGCATTCAGGGAATCGAGTATGGCTACACCTTC. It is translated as CASSIQGIEYGYTF.

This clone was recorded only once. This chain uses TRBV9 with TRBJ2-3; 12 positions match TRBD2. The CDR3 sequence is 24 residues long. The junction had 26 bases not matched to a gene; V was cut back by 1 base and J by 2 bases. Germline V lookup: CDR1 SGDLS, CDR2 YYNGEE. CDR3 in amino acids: CASSVNPRGVTSGGTPLVTDTQYF. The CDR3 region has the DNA TGTGCCAGCAGCGTAAACCCTCGAGGGGTGACTAGCGGGGGAACACCCCTTGTCACAGATACGCAGTATTTT.

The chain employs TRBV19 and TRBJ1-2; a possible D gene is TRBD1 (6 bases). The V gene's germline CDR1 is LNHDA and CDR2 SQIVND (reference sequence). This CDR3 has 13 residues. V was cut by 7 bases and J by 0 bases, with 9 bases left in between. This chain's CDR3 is CASTRGANYGYTF. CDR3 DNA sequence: TGTGCCAGTACCAGGGGTGCTAACTATGGCTACACCTTC.

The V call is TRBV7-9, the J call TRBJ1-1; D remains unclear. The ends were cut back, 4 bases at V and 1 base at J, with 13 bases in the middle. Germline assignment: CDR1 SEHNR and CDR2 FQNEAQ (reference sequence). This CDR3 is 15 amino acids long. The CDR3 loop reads CASSSYRVPNTEAFF. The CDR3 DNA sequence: TGTGCCAGCAGCTCGTACAGAGTCCCGAACACTGAAGCTTTCTTT.

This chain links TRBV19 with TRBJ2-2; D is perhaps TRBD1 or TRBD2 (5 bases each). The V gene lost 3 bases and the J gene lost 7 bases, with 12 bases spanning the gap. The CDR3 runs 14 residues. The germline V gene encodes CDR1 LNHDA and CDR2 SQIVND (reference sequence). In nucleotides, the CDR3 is TGTGCCAGTAGTATCGTCGGGACGGACGGGGAGCTGTTTTTT. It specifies CASSIVGTDGELFF. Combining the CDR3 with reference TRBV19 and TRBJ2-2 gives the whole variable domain DGGITQSPKYLFRKEGQNVTLSCEQNLNHDAMYWYRQDPGQGLRLIYYSQIVNDFQKGDIAEGYSVSREKKESFPLTVTSAQKNPTAFYLCASSIVGTDGELFFGEGSRLTVL.

In nucleotides, the CDR3 is TGCGCCAGCAGCTGGTACCGGGCCCCGAACACTGAAGCTTTCTTT. This codes for CASSWYRAPNTEAFF. The chain couples TRBV5-1 to TRBJ1-1; D remains unclear. Germline loops: CDR1 SGHRS, CDR2 YFSETQ. The V end was cut by 3 bases, the J end by 1 base, with 13 bases between. This CDR3 is built from 15 residues.